The 14 T cell receptor beta chains below all came from one sample that was sequenced in a study of identical twins. Using its own MiXCR run on the 5' RACE reads, TCRdb lists one record per CDR3 protein. The sample records around 1.7 million distinct CDR3 sequences, roughly a third being singletons. Sequenced material: cord blood. The receptors stem from a newborn girl in good health.

V gene TRBV3-1 combines with J gene TRBJ1-6, with D unresolved. Trimming stripped 0 bases from V and 7 bases from J, with 7 bases between. The germline V gene encodes CDR1 LGHDT and CDR2 YNNKEL (reference sequence). This CDR3 spans 14 amino acids. The CDR3 DNA is TGTGCCAGCAGCCAAGAAGTCAGGAATTCACCCCTCCACTTT. Amino acids: CASSQEVRNSPLHF.

This clonotype came up a few times. The chain carries TRBV10-3 and TRBJ2-1; 7 nucleotides agree with TRBD1. There are 16 residues in the CDR3. CDR1 is ENHRY and CDR2 is SYGVKD in the germline V gene. The V gene end was trimmed by 3 bases and the J gene end by 5 bases; junction bases not matched to a gene: 10. The CDR3 DNA reads TGTGCCATCAGTGATACTATAAGGGGGCGGAACAATGAGCAGTTCTTC. It codes for CAISDTIRGRNNEQFF.

This clonotype was found a few times. V gene TRBV7-2 combines with J gene TRBJ2-7, with 9 nucleotides matching TRBD2. The CDR3 covers 15 residues. J lost 5 bases, V lost 0 bases, and 5 bases had no gene match. Germline values: CDR1 SGHTA, CDR2 FQGNSA. The CDR3 DNA is TGTGCCAGCAGCTTAGCTAGCGGGAGTTTCAACGAGCAGTACTTC. Translated: CASSLASGSFNEQYF. Full variable domain (outside the CDR3, taken from reference TRBV7-2 and TRBJ2-7): GAGVSQSPSNKVTEKGKDVELRCDPISGHTALYWYRQSLGQGLEFLIYFQGNSAPDKSGLPSDRFSAERTGGSVSTLTIQRTQQEDSAVYLCASSLASGSFNEQYFGPGTRLTVT.

The table lists this clonotype with a few counts. The chain joins TRBV4-1 to TRBJ1-5; D not certain. V lost 3 bases to trimming and J lost 2 bases, with 11 bases between them. CDR1 MGHRA and CDR2 YSYEKL come from the germline V gene. The CDR3 totals 15 residues. The CDR3 sequence is CASSHLGIGNQPQHF. The CDR3 nucleotides read TGCGCCAGCAGCCACCTGGGTATAGGCAATCAGCCCCAGCATTTT.

The chain joins TRBV13 to TRBJ2-7; 9 positions agree with TRBD2. The CDR3 runs to 18 residues. V shed 3 bases, J shed 0 bases, and the junction held 12 bases outside the gene matches. Germline V gene data show CDR1 as PRHDT and CDR2 as FYEKMQ (reference sequence). CDR3 region: CASSLIAGAYLSSYEQYF. CDR3 DNA sequence: TGTGCCAGCAGCTTGATAGCGGGGGCCTACCTGAGCTCCTACGAGCAGTACTTC.

The V call is TRBV6-1, the J call TRBJ2-7, with 7 bases lining up with TRBD2. CDR1 and CDR2 from the germline V gene are MNHNS and SASEGT. J gave up 4 bases and V 7 bases, and 10 bases lay outside the gene matches. The CDR3 has 14 residues. The CDR3 DNA sequence: TGTGCCAGCATGCGGGGGTTTACGGGGTACGAGCAGTACTTC. Translation: CASMRGFTGYEQYF.

This clonotype turned up a few times. The chain is built from TRBV5-1 and TRBJ1-6; no clear D. The germline V gene encodes CDR1 SGHRS and CDR2 YFSETQ. This CDR3 spans 13 amino acids. Trimming took off 0 bases at V and 7 bases at J, with 5 bases between the two ends. The CDR3 region has the DNA TGCGCCAGCAGCTTGGCCGTAAATTCACCCCTCCACTTT. Translation: CASSLAVNSPLHF.

The V gene is TRBV11-2, the J gene TRBJ2-3; 11 positions match TRBD2. Looked up from germline, CDR1 is SGHAT and CDR2 is FQNNGV. The CDR3 sequence is 18 residues long. Germline trimming cut 4 bases from V and 2 bases from J; bases unmatched to any gene: 11. CDR3 DNA sequence: TGTGCCAGCAGCTATAGCGGGAGGGCCTTCGTGAACACAGATACGCAGTATTTT. Translating it yields CASSYSGRAFVNTDTQYF.

The chain joins TRBV28 to TRBJ1-3, with D unclear. The CDR3 has 12 amino acids. V lost 3 bases and J lost 2, with 2 bases in between. CDR1 is MDHEN, CDR2 SYDVKM, per germline. The CDR3 nucleotides are TGTGCCAGCAGTTTCCCTGGAAACACCATATATTTT. Its protein is CASSFPGNTIYF.

In its sample, this clonotype was seen a few times. The gene calls are TRBV28 and TRBJ2-4; TRBD2 matches at 13 bases. In germline, CDR1 is MDHEN, CDR2 SYDVKM. The CDR3 covers 16 residues. After removal of 3 bases from V and 13 bases from J, the junction contained 12 bases not matched to a gene. CDR3 sequence: CASSLPRLAGGYEQYF. Written as DNA, the CDR3 is TGTGCCAGCAGTTTGCCCAGACTAGCGGGAGGTTATGAGCAGTACTTC.

V and J are TRBV29-1 and TRBJ2-7, with TRBD2 identical over 14 bases. Germline V gives CDR1 SQVTM, CDR2 ANQGSEA. This CDR3 has 16 residues. J was trimmed by 2 bases and V by 7 bases; bases with no gene match: 10. As DNA, the CDR3 is TGCAGCGCCCGGGGACTAGCGGGAGTAGCGGCCTACGAGCAGTACTTC. This gives the protein CSARGLAGVAAYEQYF.

This chain joins TRBV9 and TRBJ1-2; D not resolved. The ends were cut back, 3 bases at V and 5 bases at J, with 32 bases in the middle. This CDR3 has 20 amino acids. Germline values: CDR1 SGDLS, CDR2 YYNGEE. The CDR3 region is CASSDSLIPEGVVVAYGYTF. CDR3 sequence (DNA): TGTGCCAGCAGCGACTCACTCATCCCCGAGGGCGTTGTTGTTGCGTATGGCTACACCTTC.

This chain uses TRBV27 with TRBJ2-3, with 10 bases lining up with TRBD2. The germline CDR1 and CDR2 sequences are MNHEY and SMNVEV (reference sequence). The CDR3 extends over 18 amino acids. The V gene end was trimmed by 3 bases and the J gene end by 0 bases; junction bases not matched to a gene: 9. In DNA form, the CDR3 reads TGTGCCAGCAGTTTCGGGCTAGCGGGGGCCGCTAGCACAGATACGCAGTATTTT. Its translation: CASSFGLAGAASTDTQYF.

Points on this clonotype: One junction end does not reproduce the germline sequence, and a read error may be involved. The chain joins TRBV6-5 to TRBJ1-5; no definite D call. The CDR3 has 13 residues. The germline V gene encodes CDR1 MNHEY and CDR2 SVGAGI. The CDR3 region has the DNA TGTGCCGGCAGTTATGGTAGCAATCAGCCCCAGCATTTT. It encodes CAGSYGSNQPQHF.